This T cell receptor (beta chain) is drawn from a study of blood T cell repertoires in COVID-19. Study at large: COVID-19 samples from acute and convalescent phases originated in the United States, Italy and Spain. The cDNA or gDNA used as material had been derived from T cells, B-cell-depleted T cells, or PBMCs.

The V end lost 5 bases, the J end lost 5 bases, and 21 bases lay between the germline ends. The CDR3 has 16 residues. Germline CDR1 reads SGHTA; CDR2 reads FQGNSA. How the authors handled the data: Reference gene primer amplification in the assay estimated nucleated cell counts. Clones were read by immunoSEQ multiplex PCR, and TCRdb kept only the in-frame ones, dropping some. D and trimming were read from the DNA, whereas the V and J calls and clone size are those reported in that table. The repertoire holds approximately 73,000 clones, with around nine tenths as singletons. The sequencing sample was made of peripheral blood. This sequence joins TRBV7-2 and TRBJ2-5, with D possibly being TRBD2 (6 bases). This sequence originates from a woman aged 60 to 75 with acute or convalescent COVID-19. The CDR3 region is CASSRLGVGGYETQYF. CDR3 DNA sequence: TGTGCCAGCAGCCGGCTAGGGGTGGGGGGATATGAGACCCAGTACTTC.